A selection of T cell receptor beta chains follows, all from one sample in a study of identifying expanded T cells in peripheral blood. Only in-frame clones appear in the TCRdb table, and some are missing; sequencing was by immunoSEQ multiplex PCR. The repertoire holds 90,000 to 95,000 clones, with approximately 88% as singletons. Sequenced sample: blood. Every receptor here comes from a person aged 18 to 70 in good health. CDR3s include the opening cysteine and the closing phenylalanine or tryptophan. The D gene is left open where the match is weak. Size is stated for part of the rows, as once, few or many counts, or as a class when the clone is expanded.

cdr3_nt: TGTGCTAGTGGTTTAGGGAGTTTCAATCAGCCCCAGCATTTT; cdr3_aa: CASGLGSFNQPQHF; v_call: TRBV12-5; d_call: .; j_call: TRBJ1-5; clone_size: .
cdr3_nt: TGTGCCAGTAGTATTGTCCCTAGCAGGGATACGCAGTATTTT; cdr3_aa: CASSIVPSRDTQYF; v_call: TRBV19; d_call: .; j_call: TRBJ2-3; clone_size: .
cdr3_nt: TGTGCCGGCAGGGTTGACGAGGGGGAGCTGTTTTTT; cdr3_aa: CAGRVDEGELFF; v_call: TRBV2; d_call: .; j_call: TRBJ2-2; clone_size: .
cdr3_nt: TGTGCCAGCAGCTTAAACGGGGGGCAGGCGTCCCACTATGGCTACACCTTC; cdr3_aa: CASSLNGGQASHYGYTF; v_call: TRBV7-3; d_call: .; j_call: TRBJ1-2; clone_size: .
cdr3_nt: TGTGCCAGCAGCTTAGAGGCTAGCGGGATGAGGGAGCAGTACTTC; cdr3_aa: CASSLEASGMREQYF; v_call: TRBV7-3; d_call: TRBD2; j_call: TRBJ2-7; clone_size: .
cdr3_nt: TGCGCCAGCAGCCCGGGGGGGACGGAACAGCCCCAGCATTTT; cdr3_aa: CASSPGGTEQPQHF; v_call: TRBV5-1; d_call: .; j_call: TRBJ1-5; clone_size: .
cdr3_nt: TGTGCCAGCAGTCGGGACAGCTACGAGCAGTACTTC; cdr3_aa: CASSRDSYEQYF; v_call: TRBV14; d_call: TRBD1; j_call: TRBJ2-7; clone_size: few
cdr3_nt: TGTGCTAGCCGAGCCCCAGGCATGGGGTATGGCTACACCTTC; cdr3_aa: CASRAPGMGYGYTF; v_call: TRBV12-5; d_call: .; j_call: TRBJ1-2; clone_size: once
cdr3_nt: TGTGCCAGTAGTATCGGGAGCCCGCGGGTTTATGGCTACACCTTC; cdr3_aa: CASSIGSPRVYGYTF; v_call: TRBV19; d_call: .; j_call: TRBJ1-2; clone_size: .
cdr3_nt: TGTGCCAGCAGCGGGAGATACATGGCGGGCTACAATGAGCAGTTCTTC; cdr3_aa: CASSGRYMAGYNEQFF; v_call: TRBV5-5; d_call: .; j_call: TRBJ2-1; clone_size: once
cdr3_nt: TGTGCCAGCTCACCGGCGGCCGGGCAACACACTGAAGCTTTCTTT; cdr3_aa: CASSPAAGQHTEAFF; v_call: TRBV18; d_call: .; j_call: TRBJ1-1; clone_size: once
cdr3_nt: TGTGCCAGCAGTTTAGGGATCGGCAGGACTGAAGCTTTCTTT; cdr3_aa: CASSLGIGRTEAFF; v_call: TRBV28; d_call: .; j_call: TRBJ1-1; clone_size: .
cdr3_nt: TGTGCCAGCAGCTTAGAGTCGTGGGGGAGAAAGTTCTTC; cdr3_aa: CASSLESWGRKFF; v_call: TRBV7-9; d_call: .; j_call: TRBJ2-1; clone_size: .
cdr3_nt: TGTGCCAGCAGCTATCGGAGACAGGGCAATGAGCAGTTCTTC; cdr3_aa: CASSYRRQGNEQFF; v_call: TRBV11-3; d_call: TRBD1; j_call: TRBJ2-1; clone_size: .
cdr3_nt: TGTGCCAGCCGTCAGGGAGGTGACACCGGGGAGCTGTTTTTT; cdr3_aa: CASRQGGDTGELFF; v_call: TRBV6-6; d_call: .; j_call: TRBJ2-2; clone_size: .
cdr3_nt: TGTGCCATCAGTGACGAACTTAATCAGCCCCAGCATTTT; cdr3_aa: CAISDELNQPQHF; v_call: TRBV10-3; d_call: .; j_call: TRBJ1-5; clone_size: .
cdr3_nt: TGTGCCAGTAGTATGCGGGAAAAACTGTTTTTT; cdr3_aa: CASSMREKLFF; v_call: TRBV19; d_call: .; j_call: TRBJ1-4; clone_size: .
cdr3_nt: TGTGCCAGCAGCTCGCTATGGGGACAGGGGGCGAACACCGGGGAGCTGTTTTTT; cdr3_aa: CASSSLWGQGANTGELFF; v_call: TRBV5-6; d_call: TRBD1; j_call: TRBJ2-2; clone_size: .
cdr3_nt: TGTGCCAGCTCACCACAGGTCCAGGGGGGAATGAACACTGAAGCTTTCTTT; cdr3_aa: CASSPQVQGGMNTEAFF; v_call: TRBV18; d_call: TRBD1; j_call: TRBJ1-1; clone_size: once
cdr3_nt: TGTGCCAGTAGTATTGAGAAGGGCTTCACTGAAGCTTTCTTT; cdr3_aa: CASSIEKGFTEAFF; v_call: TRBV19; d_call: .; j_call: TRBJ1-1; clone_size: .
cdr3_nt: TGTGCCAGCAGTCCGTGGTGGGGGGGGTGGGTGAACACTGAAGCTTTCTTT; cdr3_aa: CASSPWWGGWVNTEAFF; v_call: TRBV27; d_call: .; j_call: TRBJ1-1; clone_size: .
cdr3_nt: TGCAGCGCGGCAGCGACAGGGACAAAACAAGAGACCCAGTACTTC; cdr3_aa: CSAAATGTKQETQYF; v_call: TRBV29-1; d_call: TRBD1; j_call: TRBJ2-5; clone_size: .
cdr3_nt: TGTGCCTGGAGTAGGGACAGGGGACATTCACCCCTCCACTTT; cdr3_aa: CAWSRDRGHSPLHF; v_call: TRBV30; d_call: TRBD1; j_call: TRBJ1-6; clone_size: .
cdr3_nt: TGTGCCAGCAGCTTGAAGGCGGGGGTAGAGACCCAGTACTTC; cdr3_aa: CASSLKAGVETQYF; v_call: TRBV5-4; d_call: TRBD2; j_call: TRBJ2-5; clone_size: .
cdr3_nt: TGTGCCAGCGGGAGGGGGATCAATCAGCCCCAGCATTTT; cdr3_aa: CASGRGINQPQHF; v_call: TRBV19; d_call: .; j_call: TRBJ1-5; clone_size: .
cdr3_nt: TGCGCCAGCAGCTTGCAGGGACAGGGAGACACTGAAGCTTTCTTT; cdr3_aa: CASSLQGQGDTEAFF; v_call: TRBV5-1; d_call: TRBD1; j_call: TRBJ1-1; clone_size: once